The clone carrying this TCR beta chain appeared many times. What it binds is not known. This record comes from a study of T cells after yellow fever vaccination. CDR3 size: 14 residues. The V end lost 4 bases, the J end lost 3 bases, and 13 bases lay between the germline ends. Germline V CDR1 and CDR2: SGHRS, YFSETQ. Whole-study findings and limits: Clonotype sharing between CD4 and CD8 compartments was small. Highly abundant clonotypes carried over from the bulk population could end up in FACS-sorted repertoires as contaminants. After the booster, over 95% of CD4 and more than 85% of CD8 primary-response clones were re-detected.

TCRdb reanalysed the 5' RACE reads using MiXCR and keeps one entry per CDR3 protein. The sample holds 500,000 to 650,000 distinct CDR3 sequences, around 16% seen once. The specimen comprised PBMCs, sampled 5 days after the first yellow fever vaccination. The TCR comes from a man aged 18 to 30 who received the YFV17D yellow fever vaccine. The V and J genes are TRBV5-1 and TRBJ1-1, with D tentatively TRBD1 (5 bases). CDR3: CASSTQDSYTEAFF. The CDR3 nucleotides are TGCGCCAGCAGCACACAAGACAGCTACACTGAAGCTTTCTTT.